The clone carrying this TCR beta chain was recorded many times. The sample belongs to a study of regulatory T cells in long-lasting Graves disease. Germline CDR1 and CDR2: MNHNS and SASEGT. The germline V and J ends were trimmed by 5 bases and 1 base, with 6 bases remaining between them. The CDR3 spans 13 residues. The authors built TCR beta libraries using iRepertoire HTBI primers and Arm-PCR of CDR3 regions. TCRdb redid the calling of the multiplex PCR reads with MiXCR, one entry per CDR3 protein. The sample records 350,000 to 400,000 distinct CDR3 sequences, roughly 15% being singletons. Sample time point: newly diagnosed GD, antithyroid drugs for less than 3 months. The TCR library was prepared using RNA isolated from PBMCs. These data were likewise used in another study, on T cells in Graves' hyperthyroidism and ophthalmopathy.

The receptor comes from a young woman with Graves disease. This chain uses TRBV6-1 with TRBJ1-5; D is undetermined. The material was peripheral blood mononuclear cells (PBMCs), obtained at new diagnosis, from a patient treated with antithyroid drugs. CDR3 DNA sequence: TGTGCCAGCAGTACCCACAGCAATCAGCCCCAGCATTTT. Protein product: CASSTHSNQPQHF.